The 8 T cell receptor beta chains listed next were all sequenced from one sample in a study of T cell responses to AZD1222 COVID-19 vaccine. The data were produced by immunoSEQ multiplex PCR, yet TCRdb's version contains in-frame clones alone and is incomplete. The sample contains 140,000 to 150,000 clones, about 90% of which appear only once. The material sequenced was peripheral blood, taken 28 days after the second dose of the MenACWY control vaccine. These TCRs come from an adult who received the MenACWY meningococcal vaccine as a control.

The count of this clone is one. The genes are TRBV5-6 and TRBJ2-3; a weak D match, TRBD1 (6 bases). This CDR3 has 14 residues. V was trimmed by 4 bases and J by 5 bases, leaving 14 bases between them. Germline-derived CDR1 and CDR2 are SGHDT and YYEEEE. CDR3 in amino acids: CASSPGQGRDTQYF. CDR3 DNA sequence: TGTGCCAGCAGCCCGGGACAAGGGCGAGATACGCAGTATTTT.

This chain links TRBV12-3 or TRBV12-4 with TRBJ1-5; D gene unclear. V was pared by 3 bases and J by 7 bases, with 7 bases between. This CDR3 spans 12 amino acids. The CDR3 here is CASSFGGQPQHF. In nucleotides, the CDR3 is TGTGCCAGCAGTTTCGGTGGGCAGCCCCAGCATTTT.

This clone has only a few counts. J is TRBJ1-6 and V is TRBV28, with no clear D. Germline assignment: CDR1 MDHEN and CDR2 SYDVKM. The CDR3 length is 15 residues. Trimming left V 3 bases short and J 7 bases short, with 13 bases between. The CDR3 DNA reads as TGTGCCAGCAGTTTTCCCGGTCGGTTAAATTCACCCCTCCACTTT. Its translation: CASSFPGRLNSPLHF.

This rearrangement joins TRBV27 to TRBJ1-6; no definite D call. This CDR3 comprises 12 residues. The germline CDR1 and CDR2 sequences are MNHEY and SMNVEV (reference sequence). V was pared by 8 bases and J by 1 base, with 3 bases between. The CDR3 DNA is TGTGCCAGCTGTTCCTATAATTCACCCCTCCACTTT. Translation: CASCSYNSPLHF.

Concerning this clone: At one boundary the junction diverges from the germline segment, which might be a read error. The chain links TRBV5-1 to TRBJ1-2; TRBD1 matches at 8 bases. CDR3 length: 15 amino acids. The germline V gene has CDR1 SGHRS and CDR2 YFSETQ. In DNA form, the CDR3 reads TGCGCCAGCAGCTTGGTAACAGGGGGTAACGATGGCTACACCTTC. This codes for CASSLVTGGNDGYTF. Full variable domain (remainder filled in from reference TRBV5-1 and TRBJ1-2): KAGVTQTPRYLIKTRGQQVTLSCSPISGHRSVSWYQQTPGQGLQFLFEYFSETQRNKGNFPGRFSGRQFSNSRSEMNVSTLELGDSALYLCASSLVTGGNDGYTFGSGTRLTVV.

The CDR3 loop is CASSAKSGGSGDSPLHF. CDR3 bases: TGTGCCAGCAGCGCAAAGTCAGGGGGCTCAGGGGATTCACCCCTCCACTTT. The chain combines TRBV7-8 with TRBJ1-6, with 8 bases identical to TRBD1. With V trimmed by 5 bases and J by 8 bases, 14 bases remained unmatched. The CDR3 is 17 amino acids. Per the germline V gene, CDR1 is SGHVS and CDR2 is FQNEAQ.

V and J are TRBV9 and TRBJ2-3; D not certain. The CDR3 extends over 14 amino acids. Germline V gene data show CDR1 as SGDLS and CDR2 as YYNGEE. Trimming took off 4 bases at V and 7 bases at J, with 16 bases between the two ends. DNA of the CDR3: TGTGCCAGCAGCCCCCTCACCGGACGTAATACGCAGTATTTT. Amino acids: CASSPLTGRNTQYF. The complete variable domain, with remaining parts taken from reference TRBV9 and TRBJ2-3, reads DSGVTQTPKHLITATGQRVTLRCSPRSGDLSVYWYQQSLDQGLQFLIQYYNGEERAKGNILERFSAQQFPDLHSELNLSSLELGDSALYFCASSPLTGRNTQYFGPGTRLTVL.

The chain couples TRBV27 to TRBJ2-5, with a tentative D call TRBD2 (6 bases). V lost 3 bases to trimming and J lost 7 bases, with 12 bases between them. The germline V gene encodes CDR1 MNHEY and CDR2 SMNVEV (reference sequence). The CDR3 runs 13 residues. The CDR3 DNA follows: TGTGCCAGCAGTTTGACAGTCGGGGGGACCCAGTACTTC. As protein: CASSLTVGGTQYF.